A single sample gave rise to the 17 T cell receptor beta chains below, sequenced in a study of cytomegalovirus exposure and HLA in healthy donors. The PCR contained 60 Vbeta and 13 Jbeta primers. Profiling relied on immunoSEQ multiplex PCR, and the TCRdb table lists in-frame clones only, not all of them. The sample has 210,000 or so clones; over 75% are singletons. The specimen sequenced was PBMCs. The receptors originated from a human donor in good health.

This clone was recorded once. The rearrangement links TRBV7-9 to TRBJ2-2, with 8 bases lining up with TRBD2. CDR3 size: 17 residues. The V and J ends lost 1 base and 5 bases, in that order; junction bases with no gene match: 9. Germline V CDR1 and CDR2: SEHNR, FQNEAQ (reference sequence). CDR3 residues: CASSLGEAGELTGELFF. CDR3 DNA sequence: TGTGCCAGCAGCTTAGGGGAAGCGGGAGAATTGACCGGGGAGCTGTTTTTT.

This clone was picked up a small number of times. The chain is built from TRBV7-9 and TRBJ2-3; D is unresolved. Germline V CDR1 and CDR2: SEHNR, FQNEAQ (reference sequence). The CDR3 runs to 11 residues. V lost 5 bases, J lost 4 bases, and 4 bases lay in between. The CDR3 sequence: CASSRADTQYF. The CDR3 region has the DNA TGTGCCAGCAGCCGGGCAGATACGCAGTATTTT. Drawing the rest from reference TRBV7-9 and TRBJ2-3, the complete variable domain is DTGVSQNPRHKITKRGQNVTFRCDPISEHNRLYWYRQTLGQGPEFLTYFQNEAQLEKSRLLSDRFSAERPKGSFSTLEIQRTEQGDSAMYLCASSRADTQYFGPGTRLTVL.

This chain connects TRBV6-1 to TRBJ2-1, with 10 bases matching TRBD1. The germline CDR1 and CDR2 sequences are MNHNS and SASEGT. The CDR3 extends over 16 amino acids. The V gene end was trimmed by 0 bases and the J gene end by 9 bases; junction bases not matched to a gene: 8. The CDR3 DNA follows: TGTGCCAGCAGTGAAGCGATAGGACAGGGGGGAGGTGAGCAGTTCTTC. It is translated as CASSEAIGQGGGEQFF.

The gene calls are TRBV28 and TRBJ2-1, with D uncertain. CDR3 length: 12 residues. Germline CDR1 reads MDHEN; CDR2 reads SYDVKM. The ends were cut back, 3 bases at V and 12 bases at J, with 12 bases in the middle. CDR3 region: CASSFSLSLQFF. Written as DNA, the CDR3 is TGTGCCAGCAGTTTCTCCCTATCACTGCAGTTCTTC. The full variable domain, in which reference TRBV28 and TRBJ2-1 provide the parts outside the CDR3, is DVKVTQSSRYLVKRTGEKVFLECVQDMDHENMFWYRQDPGLGLRLIYFSYDVKMKEKGDIPEGYSVSREKKERFSLILESASTNQTSMYLCASSFSLSLQFFGPGTRLTVL.

This chain links TRBV4-3 with TRBJ2-7; the D is unclear. This CDR3 region has 15 residues. From germline, CDR1 is LGHNA and CDR2 YSLEER. The V and J ends lost 0 bases and 1 base respectively, with 10 bases between them. As DNA, the CDR3 is TGCGCCAGCAGCCAAGATCGGGTAGGTTCCTACGAGCAGTACTTC. This sequence encodes CASSQDRVGSYEQYF.

This clone was seen a few times. The chain joins TRBV7-6 to TRBJ1-1; possibly TRBD1 for D (6 bases). CDR1 and CDR2 from the germline V gene are SGHVS and FNYEAQ. V dropped 7 bases and J dropped 0 bases, with 9 bases sitting between them. The CDR3 runs to 13 residues. The CDR3 sequence is CASTQGMNTEAFF. The CDR3 bases are TGTGCCAGCACCCAGGGGATGAACACTGAAGCTTTCTTT.

The V call is TRBV13, the J call TRBJ2-7, with a possible D match to TRBD2 (6 bases). This CDR3 spans 16 amino acids. Trimming removed 4 bases at V and 6 bases at J, with 22 bases between. Germline CDR1 is PRHDT and CDR2 is FYEKMQ (reference sequence). CDR3 bases: TGTGCCAGCAGCTGTCGACTAGACCTTGTTGGGTGCGAGCAGTACTTC. It codes for CASSCRLDLVGCEQYF.

This clone was seen a few times. The rearrangement uses TRBV2 and TRBJ1-1; maybe TRBD1 (5 bases). The CDR3 contains 13 residues. Trimming removed 8 bases from V and 0 bases from J, with 10 bases in between. Looked up from germline, CDR1 is SNHLY and CDR2 is FYNNEI. CDR3: CASGADVNTEAFF. In nucleotides, the CDR3 is TGTGCCAGCGGGGCTGATGTGAACACTGAAGCTTTCTTT.

V is TRBV7-9 and J is TRBJ2-7, with 13 nucleotides matching TRBD2. Looked up from germline, CDR1 is SEHNR and CDR2 is FQNEAQ (reference sequence). This CDR3 region has 17 residues. After removal of 5 bases from V and 5 bases from J, the junction contained 12 bases not matched to a gene. The CDR3 reads CASSQPGLAGRGNEQYF. In nucleotides, the CDR3 is TGTGCCAGCAGCCAACCGGGACTAGCGGGACGCGGAAACGAGCAGTACTTC.

The chain couples TRBV28 to TRBJ2-2, with TRBD2 matching over 7 bases. The CDR3 runs to 15 residues. Per germline, CDR1 MDHEN and CDR2 SYDVKM. Unmatched junction bases numbered 4, after V lost 6 bases and J lost 0 bases. CDR3 nucleotide sequence: TGTGCCAGCAGGGATAGCGGGCCGAACACCGGGGAGCTGTTTTTT. It encodes CASRDSGPNTGELFF.

V is TRBV6-4 and J is TRBJ2-1; 7 bases align to TRBD2. V trimming: 4 bases; J trimming: 10 bases; junction bases outside the gene matches: 13. This CDR3 has 15 amino acids. The germline V gene has CDR1 MRHNA and CDR2 SNTAGT. The CDR3 protein is CASSAPRREPWEQFF. The CDR3 DNA sequence: TGTGCCAGCAGTGCCCCCAGGCGGGAGCCTTGGGAGCAGTTCTTC.

V and J are TRBV4-3 and TRBJ2-3, with D perhaps matching TRBD2 (5 bases). There are 14 residues in the CDR3. Trimming removed 0 bases from V and 8 bases from J, with 12 bases in between. Germline V gene data show CDR1 as LGHNA and CDR2 as YSLEER. This chain's CDR3 is CASSQDPRAGTQYF. CDR3 coding DNA: TGCGCCAGCAGCCAAGATCCTAGGGCGGGTACGCAGTATTTT.

This CDR3 is CASSWGTGSVNEQYF. CDR3 nucleotides: TGTGCCAGCAGTTGGGGGACAGGGTCTGTCAACGAGCAGTACTTC. This rearrangement joins TRBV28 to TRBJ2-7; 9 bases align to TRBD1. V dropped 4 bases and J dropped 5; count of bases not matched to a gene: 9. This CDR3 is 15 amino acids long. Germline V gene lookup returns CDR1 MDHEN and CDR2 SYDVKM.

The rearrangement joins TRBV29-1 to TRBJ2-1, with TRBD2 as a possible D gene (6 bases). This CDR3 contains 16 residues. The V end lost 8 bases, the J end lost 0 bases, and 20 bases lay between the germline ends. Germline CDR1 reads SQVTM; CDR2 reads ANQGSEA. CDR3 region: CSSLGASATSYNEQFF. In nucleotides, the CDR3 is TGCAGCTCCCTTGGGGCTAGCGCAACCTCCTACAATGAGCAGTTCTTC.

The V call is TRBV7-3, the J call TRBJ2-1, with TRBD2 matching over 10 bases. This CDR3 comprises 15 residues. Trimming removed 2 bases from V and 6 bases from J; junction bases left unmatched: 4. The germline V gene has CDR1 SGHTA and CDR2 FQGTGA. Written as DNA, the CDR3 is TGTGCCAGCAGCTTAGGGGCTAGCGGGAGCAATGAGCAGTTCTTC. It translates to CASSLGASGSNEQFF.

The chain recombines TRBV7-9 with TRBJ2-7; D may be TRBD1 (6 bases). Germline V gene lookup returns CDR1 SEHNR and CDR2 FQNEAQ (reference sequence). The CDR3 spans 15 residues. The germline V and J ends were trimmed by 5 bases and 2 bases, with 16 bases remaining between them. This CDR3 is CASSPTGHPPYEQYF. The CDR3 nucleotides read TGTGCCAGCAGCCCAACGGGACACCCACCCTACGAGCAGTACTTC.

The chain has TRBV4-2 and TRBJ2-5; 8 bases agree with TRBD1. The CDR3 is made up of 16 amino acids. Germline V gene lookup returns CDR1 LGHNA and CDR2 YNFKEQ. Losses at the gene ends were 4 bases for V and 2 bases for J; bases not matched to a gene: 9. Written as DNA, the CDR3 is TGTGCCAGCAGCCGGGGCCTGACAGGGGTTCAAGAGACCCAGTACTTC. Protein: CASSRGLTGVQETQYF.